The present entry profiles one T cell receptor (beta chain) with its context. This sample was included in a study of T-cell reconstitution after alpha-beta-depleted transplantation in children. The library targeted TCRbeta and was prepared with unique molecular identifiers. TCRdb re-derived calls from the PCR reads in MiXCR, one entry per CDR3 protein. The sample includes about 640,000 distinct CDR3 sequences, 16% seen only once; the top ten take 0.9% to 1.2%. This TCR was recovered from a human donor who donated a stem cell graft to a child with acute myeloid leukemia. Here the sequenced sample was PBMCs from the stem cell graft donor, taken from the stem cell graft.

The DNA for the CDR3 is TGTGCCAGCAGCCGGGGGGCAGGGAACACCTTC. This codes for CASSRGAGNTF. The rearrangement uses TRBV11-2 and TRBJ1-2; possible D gene TRBD1, 6 bases. From germline, CDR1 is SGHAT and CDR2 FQNNGV. The CDR3 loop spans 11 amino acids. V was shortened by 5 bases and J by 12 bases, with 13 bases between the two germline ends.